A single sample gave rise to the 25 T cell receptor beta chains below, sequenced in a study of blood T cell repertoires in COVID-19. Measured with immunoSEQ multiplex PCR; TCRdb has only the in-frame clones, and not every one. This table holds 110,000 to 150,000 clones, around 90% found once. Sequenced sample: peripheral blood. These receptors were collected from a man aged 70-80 years with acute or convalescent COVID-19.

This chain joins TRBV28 and TRBJ1-5; a possible D gene is TRBD1 (5 bases). The CDR3 covers 15 residues. The ends were cut back, 8 bases at V and 2 bases at J, with 16 bases in the middle. The V gene's germline CDR1 is MDHEN and CDR2 SYDVKM. This chain's CDR3 is CASVSAGGGNQPQHF. Written as DNA, the CDR3 is TGTGCCAGCGTTTCGGCGGGAGGGGGCAATCAGCCCCAGCATTTT.

This chain links TRBV5-6 with TRBJ1-1, with D unclear. Trimming took off 1 base at V and 5 bases at J, with 9 bases between the two ends. The V gene's germline CDR1 is SGHDT and CDR2 YYEEEE. The CDR3 contains 13 residues. The CDR3 bases are TGTGCCAGCAGCTTGTTACAGTCTACTGAAGCTTTCTTT. It specifies CASSLLQSTEAFF.

V gene TRBV6-6 combines with J gene TRBJ2-7; 8 bases match TRBD2. The CDR3 contains 14 residues. The germline V gene encodes CDR1 MNHNY and CDR2 SVGAGI (reference sequence). J was trimmed by 3 bases and V by 8 bases; bases with no gene match: 9. The CDR3 loop is CASHPTSGSYEQYF. In nucleotides, the CDR3 is TGTGCCAGCCACCCCACTAGCGGAAGCTACGAGCAGTACTTC.

This clone has just one count. The chain has TRBV2 and TRBJ1-4; possibly TRBD1 for D (5 bases). This CDR3 spans 17 amino acids. V lost 4 bases and J 3 bases, leaving 18 bases between the germline ends. Germline V gene sequence: CDR1 SNHLY, CDR2 FYNNEI. The CDR3 loop reads CASSGRRVQSANEKLFF. The CDR3 bases are TGTGCCAGCAGTGGTCGCAGGGTCCAGTCGGCTAATGAAAAACTGTTTTTT.

This chain uses TRBV20-1 with TRBJ1-2; D uncertain. Trimming pared 5 bases from V and 5 bases from J, leaving 9 bases between. This CDR3 is built from 11 residues. Germline V gene sequence: CDR1 DFQATT, CDR2 SNEGSKA (reference sequence). CDR3 residues: CSASTEYGYTF. CDR3 bases: TGCAGTGCTTCGACTGAATATGGCTACACCTTC.

The rearrangement links TRBV2 to TRBJ2-5; D not certain. V lost 6 bases and J 3 bases, leaving 11 bases between the germline ends. This CDR3 has 13 residues. Germline V CDR1 and CDR2: SNHLY, FYNNEI. The CDR3 sequence: CASSPELEETQYF. In DNA, the CDR3 is TGTGCCAGCAGCCCCGAGTTGGAAGAGACCCAGTACTTC.

V usage is TRBV12-3 or TRBV12-4 and J usage is TRBJ1-1; D is perhaps TRBD1 (5 bases). V shed 3 bases and J shed 8 bases, with 13 bases lying between them. The CDR3 is 13 residues long. DNA for the CDR3: TGTGCCAGCAGTTTTGTGGCAGGGCGCGAAGCTTTCTTT. Protein sequence: CASSFVAGREAFF.

The J gene is TRBJ1-2, the V gene TRBV7-8; the D is unclear. Trimming removed 1 base from V and 3 bases from J, with 12 bases in between. Per the germline V gene, CDR1 is SGHVS and CDR2 is FQNEAQ. This CDR3 comprises 15 residues. CDR3 region: CASSLDGVGHYGYTF. Here the CDR3 DNA reads TGTGCCAGCAGCTTAGACGGGGTAGGGCACTATGGCTACACCTTC.

V is TRBV27 and J is TRBJ1-5, with TRBD1 matching 9 bases. Germline values: CDR1 MNHEY, CDR2 SMNVEV (reference sequence). This CDR3 is 15 amino acids long. V trimming: 3 bases; J trimming: 3 bases; junction bases outside the gene matches: 3. CDR3 bases: TGTGCCAGCAGTTTGGGACAGGGCGACAATCAGCCCCAGCATTTT. Its translation: CASSLGQGDNQPQHF.

J is TRBJ2-7 and V is TRBV28; the match to TRBD1 covers 7 bases. This CDR3 spans 13 amino acids. Germline CDR1 is MDHEN and CDR2 is SYDVKM. The junction had 4 bases not matched to a gene; V was cut back by 5 bases and J by 3 bases. The CDR3: CASSLTGVYEQYF. CDR3 coding DNA: TGTGCCAGCAGTCTAACAGGGGTCTACGAGCAGTACTTC. The whole variable domain, filled in from reference TRBV28 and TRBJ2-7, reads DVKVTQSSRYLVKRTGEKVFLECVQDMDHENMFWYRQDPGLGLRLIYFSYDVKMKEKGDIPEGYSVSREKKERFSLILESASTNQTSMYLCASSLTGVYEQYFGPGTRLTVT.

The rearrangement uses TRBV28 and TRBJ1-4, with 7 positions matching TRBD1. The CDR3 extends over 14 amino acids. Germline loops: CDR1 MDHEN, CDR2 SYDVKM. J gave up 5 bases and V 6 bases, and 6 bases lay outside the gene matches. CDR3 sequence: CASSPDRPNEKLFF. DNA of the CDR3: TGTGCCAGCAGCCCGGACAGGCCGAATGAAAAACTGTTTTTT.

This sequence joins TRBV29-1 and TRBJ1-1, with 8 bases aligning to TRBD1. V dropped 6 bases and J dropped 0; count of bases not matched to a gene: 9. The CDR3 extends over 15 amino acids. Germline loops: CDR1 SQVTM, CDR2 ANQGSEA. The CDR3 nucleotides read TGCAGCGTGACCGGACAGGGCCTGATGAACACTGAAGCTTTCTTT. Translating gives CSVTGQGLMNTEAFF.

This clone was seen only a few times. V usage is TRBV19 and J usage is TRBJ1-1, with 10 bases matching TRBD1. J lost 6 bases, V lost 6 bases, and 10 bases had no gene match. The CDR3 loop spans 15 amino acids. CDR1 LNHDA and CDR2 SQIVND come from the germline V gene (reference sequence). The DNA of the CDR3 is TGTGCCAGTAGCAGATCAGGGACAGGGGATCCTGAAGCTTTCTTT. Translated: CASSRSGTGDPEAFF.

The V and J genes are TRBV5-1 and TRBJ2-5; 8 bases agree with TRBD1. Germline values: CDR1 SGHRS, CDR2 YFSETQ. Trimming cost V 4 bases and J 1 base; bases outside gene matches: 9. The CDR3 covers 16 residues. The DNA of the CDR3 is TGCGCCAGCAGCCTTGGGACAGGAGGGGGCCAAGAGACCCAGTACTTC. It yields the protein CASSLGTGGGQETQYF.

The chain combines TRBV3-1 (or the pseudogene TRBV3-2) with TRBJ2-2, with 8 positions matching TRBD2. The CDR3 extends over 16 amino acids. J gave up 4 bases and V 0 bases, and 4 bases lay outside the gene matches. From germline, CDR1 is LGHDT and CDR2 YNNKEL (reference sequence). CDR3 residues: CASSQEIAGSTGELFF. The CDR3 DNA reads as TGTGCCAGCAGCCAAGAAATAGCGGGGTCCACCGGGGAGCTGTTTTTT.

This sequence joins TRBV4-1 and TRBJ1-2, with 7 bases that match TRBD1. Germline loops: CDR1 MGHRA, CDR2 YSYEKL. V was clipped by 1 base and J by 6 bases; unmatched bases: 2. The CDR3 is 13 amino acids. In DNA, the CDR3 is TGCGCCAGCAGCCAAGGTCAGGGGGATGGCTACACCTTC. It translates to CASSQGQGDGYTF.

V usage is TRBV4-2 and J usage is TRBJ2-5, with a possible D match to TRBD2 (7 bases). Deletions cut 2 bases from V and 8 bases from J, with 15 bases between. This CDR3 comprises 14 residues. Germline V gene sequence: CDR1 LGHNA, CDR2 YNFKEQ. In DNA, the CDR3 is TGTGCCAGCAGCCAAAGGACTAGGGGGAGTACCCAGTACTTC. It translates to CASSQRTRGSTQYF.

This chain links TRBV30 with TRBJ1-5; D uncertain. The CDR3 has 15 amino acids. Trimming removed 1 base from V and 4 bases from J, with 14 bases in between. Per the germline V gene, CDR1 is GTSNPN and CDR2 is SVGIG (reference sequence). The CDR3, as DNA: TGTGCCTGGAGTGAAGGATTGGCGGGAAATCAGCCCCAGCATTTT. Translated, it gives CAWSEGLAGNQPQHF.

The chain employs TRBV28 and TRBJ2-7; TRBD1 aligns across 8 bases. Germline assignment: CDR1 MDHEN and CDR2 SYDVKM. The junction had 14 bases not matched to a gene; V was cut back by 10 bases and J by 3 bases. The CDR3 is 15 residues long. The CDR3 region is CATSRDGTGIYEQYF. The CDR3 region has the DNA TGTGCCACAAGTAGAGACGGGACAGGAATCTACGAGCAGTACTTC.

The chain links TRBV5-1 to TRBJ2-1, with 8 bases lining up with TRBD2. This CDR3 has 15 residues. Germline trimming cut 4 bases from V and 4 bases from J; bases unmatched to any gene: 7. The germline CDR1 and CDR2 sequences are SGHRS and YFSETQ. This CDR3 reads CASSPRGGAYNEQFF. CDR3 nucleotide sequence: TGCGCCAGCAGCCCACGGGGGGGCGCGTACAATGAGCAGTTCTTC.

The V and J genes are TRBV7-2 and TRBJ2-1; D remains unclear. Per germline, CDR1 SGHTA and CDR2 FQGNSA. V was clipped by 0 bases and J by 6 bases, with 18 bases between them. The CDR3 contains 17 residues. CDR3 loop: CASSLARRISQRNEQFF. The CDR3 nucleotides are TGTGCCAGCAGCTTAGCGCGTAGGATATCTCAGCGCAATGAGCAGTTCTTC. The variable domain in full, with the rest retrieved from reference TRBV7-2 and TRBJ2-1, is GAGVSQSPSNKVTEKGKDVELRCDPISGHTALYWYRQSLGQGLEFLIYFQGNSAPDKSGLPSDRFSAERTGGSVSTLTIQRTQQEDSAVYLCASSLARRISQRNEQFFGPGTRLTVL.

The V call is TRBV5-1, the J call TRBJ1-1, with D possibly matching TRBD1 (5 bases). The germline CDR1 and CDR2 sequences are SGHRS and YFSETQ. V was clipped by 3 bases and J by 3 bases, with 12 bases between them. CDR3 length equals 14 residues. The CDR3 coding sequence is TGCGCCAGCAGCTCTTTGGGGGAGGACACTGAAGCTTTCTTT. Amino acid sequence: CASSSLGEDTEAFF.

The chain combines TRBV28 with TRBJ1-5, with 10 positions matching TRBD1. V lost 5 bases and J lost 1; bases outside the gene matches: 8. This CDR3 has 17 amino acids. The germline CDR1 and CDR2 sequences are MDHEN and SYDVKM. CDR3 DNA sequence: TGTGCCAGCAGTCCTCCGGGACAGGGGCAGAGCAATCAGCCCCAGCATTTT. It specifies CASSPPGQGQSNQPQHF. The complete variable domain, with remaining parts taken from reference TRBV28 and TRBJ1-5, reads DVKVTQSSRYLVKRTGEKVFLECVQDMDHENMFWYRQDPGLGLRLIYFSYDVKMKEKGDIPEGYSVSREKKERFSLILESASTNQTSMYLCASSPPGQGQSNQPQHFGDGTRLSIL.

The chain uses TRBV19 and TRBJ2-4; maybe TRBD2 (6 bases). This CDR3 contains 17 residues. CDR1 is LNHDA, CDR2 SQIVND, per germline (reference sequence). Deletions cut 1 base from V and 1 base from J, with 14 bases between. The CDR3 DNA follows: TGTGCCAGTAGTATAGGCGGGGACGGGTCGGCCAAAAACATTCAGTACTTC. Translating gives CASSIGGDGSAKNIQYF.

The chain joins TRBV5-1 to TRBJ2-6, with D perhaps matching TRBD1 (6 bases). Germline CDR1 is SGHRS and CDR2 is YFSETQ. Deletions cut 5 bases from V and 0 bases from J, with 9 bases between. The CDR3 spans 15 residues. The CDR3 here is CASRDSFSGANVLTF. The DNA of the CDR3 is TGCGCCAGCAGGGACAGCTTCTCTGGGGCCAACGTCCTGACTTTC.